This T cell receptor beta chain was identified during a study of neoadjuvant anti-PD-1 for oral cavity cancer. The wider study: Patients mostly received three to four biweekly nivolumab doses at 3 mg/kg before surgery. Around day 43, patients without progression received a fourth nivolumab dose before surgery.

CDR3 length equals 12 residues. Trimming shortened V by 4 bases and J by 6 bases, and 6 bases separated the two germline ends. CDR1 is MNHEY, CDR2 SMNVEV, per germline (reference sequence). Six replicates per PBMC sample, mostly from about 500 ng of genomic DNA. Profiling relied on immunoSEQ multiplex PCR, and the TCRdb table lists in-frame clones only, not all of them. The sample shows about 42,000 clones, 65% to 85% of them seen only once. Specified time point: after neoadjuvant nivolumab, at surgical resection. Source: PBMCs, taken after nivolumab (anti-PD-1) treatment. This TCR was recovered from a person between 40 and 80 years old with oral cavity squamous cell carcinoma. This sequence joins TRBV27 and TRBJ2-2; D unresolved. The DNA for the CDR3 is TGTGCCAGCAGTTCCTACGCCGGGGAGCTGTTTTTT. It yields the protein CASSSYAGELFF.